A selection of T cell receptor beta chains follows, all from one sample in a study of cytomegalovirus exposure and HLA in healthy donors. Libraries were prepared by immunoSEQ multiplex PCR; TCRdb keeps only in-frame clonotypes and omits some of them. The sample lists 80,000 to 90,000 clones; around 80% were seen once. The sequenced material came from PBMCs. These receptors all come from a middle-aged man in good health and CMV-seronegative. Each CDR3 is given with its conserved first and last residue. The D gene is left open where the match is weak.

cdr3_nt: TGTGCCAGTAGATGGGCAGGGGGCTACAATGAGCAGTTCTTC; cdr3_aa: CASRWAGGYNEQFF; v_call: TRBV19; j_call: TRBJ2-1; d_call: TRBD1
cdr3_nt: TGCAGCGCAACACAGGGCCACTACGAGCAGTACTTC; cdr3_aa: CSATQGHYEQYF; v_call: TRBV29-1; j_call: TRBJ2-7; d_call: .
cdr3_nt: TGTGCCTGGAGTCTGGGACTAGCGGGAGGGGGGGAGACCCAGTACTTC; cdr3_aa: CAWSLGLAGGGETQYF; v_call: TRBV30; j_call: TRBJ2-5; d_call: TRBD2
cdr3_nt: TGTGCCAGCAGCGGGCGAGCGGGAGGGGCCTACAATGAGCAGTTCTTC; cdr3_aa: CASSGRAGGAYNEQFF; v_call: TRBV9; j_call: TRBJ2-1; d_call: TRBD2
cdr3_nt: TGTGCCAGCAGCCCCCCTTTTTCGGGGAATGAGCAGTTCTTC; cdr3_aa: CASSPPFSGNEQFF; v_call: TRBV6-1; j_call: TRBJ2-1; d_call: .
cdr3_nt: TGCAGCGCTGGAGAATACAGGGTGGGGACTGAAGCTTTCTTT; cdr3_aa: CSAGEYRVGTEAFF; v_call: TRBV29-1; j_call: TRBJ1-1; d_call: .
cdr3_nt: TGTGCCAGCAGCATCACAGGGCAAGAGACCCAGTACTTC; cdr3_aa: CASSITGQETQYF; v_call: TRBV7-3; j_call: TRBJ2-5; d_call: .
cdr3_nt: TGCGCCAGCAGCCAAGACGTTGGAGACCGCTACGAGCAGTACTTC; cdr3_aa: CASSQDVGDRYEQYF; v_call: TRBV4-1; j_call: TRBJ2-7; d_call: .
cdr3_nt: TGCGCCAGCAGCTCCGGGACTAGCGGGAAGAACACCGGGGAGCTGTTTTTT; cdr3_aa: CASSSGTSGKNTGELFF; v_call: TRBV5-1; j_call: TRBJ2-2; d_call: TRBD2
cdr3_nt: TGTGCCTGGAGTGCATTTTGGCCCGACAATGAGCAGTTCTTC; cdr3_aa: CAWSAFWPDNEQFF; v_call: TRBV30; j_call: TRBJ2-1; d_call: .